This entry lists 21 T cell receptor beta chains sequenced from one sample in a study of blood T cell repertoires in COVID-19. Method: immunoSEQ multiplex PCR; TCRdb's copy keeps in-frame clones and lacks some. The table records around 150,000 clones, 85% to 95% of them present only once. The sample was peripheral blood. These receptor sequences come from a woman aged 45-60 years with acute or convalescent COVID-19.

This sequence joins TRBV13 and TRBJ2-7, with D possibly TRBD2 on 6 matching bases. From germline, CDR1 is PRHDT and CDR2 FYEKMQ (reference sequence). V lost 4 bases and J lost 5, with 15 bases in between. The CDR3 is 14 residues long. The CDR3 reads CASSSQTSYDEQYF. The CDR3 DNA sequence: TGTGCCAGCAGCTCCCAGACTAGTTACGACGAGCAGTACTTC.

V gene TRBV7-2 combines with J gene TRBJ1-5, with 7 bases fitting TRBD1. Germline values: CDR1 SGHTA, CDR2 FQGNSA. Trimming at V came to 5 bases and at J to 3 bases, leaving 4 bases not matched to a gene. This CDR3 contains 14 residues. In DNA form, the CDR3 reads TGTGCCAGCAGCCCGGACAGGATCAATCAGCCCCAGCATTTT. It specifies CASSPDRINQPQHF.

As regards this clone: This sample includes further DNA sequences coding for the same CDR3. The rearrangement links TRBV7-2 to TRBJ1-1, with a tentative D call TRBD1 (6 bases). The CDR3 consists of 14 residues. Germline loops: CDR1 SGHTA, CDR2 FQGNSA. V lost 1 base and J 1 base, leaving 7 bases between the germline ends. The CDR3 loop reads CASSLVQGNTEAFF. The CDR3 nucleotides are TGTGCCAGCAGCTTAGTACAGGGGAACACTGAAGCTTTCTTT.

The chain recombines TRBV19 with TRBJ2-2, with D uncertain. V shed 7 bases and J shed 4 bases, with 13 bases lying between them. This CDR3 has 14 residues. The V gene's germline CDR1 is LNHDA and CDR2 SQIVND (reference sequence). CDR3 sequence reads: CASTSARLTGELFF. The CDR3, as DNA: TGTGCCAGTACCTCGGCCAGGCTCACCGGGGAGCTGTTTTTT.

This clone showed up just once. This chain's CDR3 is CASSLVEVTSNQPQHF. CDR3 in DNA: TGTGCCAGCAGTTTGGTGGAGGTAACGAGTAATCAGCCCCAGCATTTT. The chain links TRBV28 to TRBJ1-5; no reliable D call. This CDR3 spans 16 amino acids. V lost 3 bases and J lost 4, with 16 bases in between. Germline V gene sequence: CDR1 MDHEN, CDR2 SYDVKM.

The chain carries TRBV5-4 and TRBJ1-1; possible D gene TRBD1, 5 bases. Germline V gene data show CDR1 as SGHNT and CDR2 as YYREEE (reference sequence). The CDR3 runs to 13 residues. V was shortened by 4 bases and J by 5 bases, with 12 bases between the two germline ends. The CDR3 bases are TGTGCCAGCAGCCCGCCGGGGGAAACTGAAGCTTTCTTT. Encoded protein: CASSPPGETEAFF.

This clone was recorded once. The chain carries TRBV30 and TRBJ1-1; 9 nucleotides agree with TRBD1. Germline V gene lookup returns CDR1 GTSNPN and CDR2 SVGIG (reference sequence). J gave up 3 bases and V 2 bases, and 4 bases lay outside the gene matches. This CDR3 has 14 residues. The CDR3 loop reads CAWSPDRGYTEAFF. The CDR3 DNA follows: TGTGCCTGGAGTCCAGACAGGGGGTACACTGAAGCTTTCTTT.

The V gene is TRBV19, the J gene TRBJ2-5, with 8 positions matching TRBD2. Germline assignment: CDR1 LNHDA and CDR2 SQIVND (reference sequence). The CDR3 runs 14 residues. J was trimmed by 5 bases and V by 3 bases; bases with no gene match: 5. The CDR3: CASSISGGRETQYF. The CDR3 region has the DNA TGTGCCAGTAGTATCAGCGGGGGCAGGGAGACCCAGTACTTC.

The chain joins TRBV6-2 or TRBV6-3 to TRBJ1-2, with D hard to call. V lost 4 bases and J lost 4, with 16 bases in between. The CDR3 runs 15 residues. Germline CDR1 and CDR2: MNHEY and SVGEGT. CDR3 sequence reads: CASSLYGFYLYGYTF. CDR3 bases: TGTGCCAGCAGTTTATATGGCTTTTACCTCTATGGCTACACCTTC.

The chain carries TRBV24-1 and TRBJ2-1; 9 bases map to TRBD1. The germline V gene encodes CDR1 KGHDR and CDR2 SFDVKD. There are 17 residues in the CDR3. The J segment lost 2 bases and the V segment lost 3 bases, leaving 7 bases of the junction unmatched. The CDR3 sequence: CATSDPPGQGTYNEQFF. Written as DNA, the CDR3 is TGTGCCACCAGTGATCCACCGGGACAGGGCACCTACAATGAGCAGTTCTTC.

The V call is TRBV4-3, the J call TRBJ2-7; D is possibly TRBD1 (6 bases). Trimming left V 0 bases short and J 4 bases short, with 16 bases between. CDR3 size: 16 residues. Germline V gene sequence: CDR1 LGHNA, CDR2 YSLEER. CDR3 in amino acids: CASSQDWSGANYEQYF. The CDR3 DNA is TGCGCCAGCAGCCAAGATTGGTCAGGGGCCAATTACGAGCAGTACTTC.

This chain links TRBV13 with TRBJ1-2; D perhaps matches TRBD1 (6 bases). Germline lookup yields CDR1 PRHDT and CDR2 FYEKMQ (reference sequence). V shed 2 bases and J shed 6 bases, with 13 bases lying between them. The CDR3 is made up of 14 amino acids. The CDR3 DNA sequence: TGTGCCAGCAGCTTACGGACAGAGGTCGATGGCTACACCTTC. Translated, it gives CASSLRTEVDGYTF.

This chain joins TRBV25-1 and TRBJ2-2, with D possibly matching TRBD2 (5 bases). The CDR3 totals 13 residues. The V end was cut by 11 bases, the J end by 3 bases, with 13 bases between. Germline V gene sequence: CDR1 MGHDK, CDR2 SYGVNS. The CDR3 is CAPKERDTGELFF. The CDR3 region has the DNA TGTGCCCCCAAAGAGAGGGACACCGGGGAGCTGTTTTTT.

The chain employs TRBV3-1 (or the pseudogene TRBV3-2) and TRBJ1-2, with a weak D call TRBD1 (5 bases). This CDR3 contains 15 residues. Trimming removed 0 bases from V and 3 bases from J, with 11 bases in between. Germline CDR1 LGHDT, CDR2 YNNKEL (reference sequence). CDR3 bases: TGTGCCAGCAGCCAAGAAAACAGGAGGGACTATGGCTACACCTTC. Translated: CASSQENRRDYGYTF.

The chain recombines TRBV5-1 with TRBJ2-7; D uncertain. The CDR3 loop spans 13 amino acids. V lost 3 bases, J lost 0 bases, and 7 bases lay in between. CDR1 is SGHRS, CDR2 YFSETQ, per germline. The CDR3 DNA is TGCGCCAGCAGCTCCTACTCCTCCTACGAGCAGTACTTC. Translated, it gives CASSSYSSYEQYF.

The rearrangement uses TRBV10-3 and TRBJ2-1, with TRBD1 identical over 7 bases. Looked up from germline, CDR1 is ENHRY and CDR2 is SYGVKD. The CDR3 is 15 residues long. J lost 4 bases, V lost 5 bases, and 8 bases had no gene match. CDR3 residues: CAISFPGTAYNEQFF. CDR3 in DNA: TGTGCCATCAGTTTCCCCGGGACAGCTTACAATGAGCAGTTCTTC.

V and J are TRBV24-1 and TRBJ2-1; TRBD1 aligns across 8 bases. The CDR3 covers 12 residues. The germline V gene has CDR1 KGHDR and CDR2 SFDVKD. With V trimmed by 2 bases and J by 13 bases, 3 bases remained unmatched. CDR3 DNA sequence: TGTGCCACCAGTGATTGGACAGGGACCCAGTTCTTC. Translated, it gives CATSDWTGTQFF.

This chain joins TRBV2 and TRBJ2-2; 7 positions agree with TRBD1. V trimming: 4 bases; J trimming: 7 bases; junction bases outside the gene matches: 3. Germline-derived CDR1 and CDR2 are SNHLY and FYNNEI. The CDR3 totals 13 residues. CDR3 in amino acids: CASSGQGNGELFF. DNA of the CDR3: TGTGCCAGCAGTGGACAGGGCAACGGGGAGCTGTTTTTT.

The rearrangement links TRBV30 to TRBJ1-2; 7 bases map to TRBD1. The CDR3 contains 15 residues. In germline, CDR1 is GTSNPN, CDR2 SVGIG (reference sequence). J lost 2 bases, V lost 4 bases, and 10 bases had no gene match. This CDR3 reads CAWNVWYRGNYGYTF. CDR3 DNA: TGTGCCTGGAATGTGTGGTACAGGGGAAACTATGGCTACACCTTC. The full variable domain, its missing parts supplied by reference TRBV30 and TRBJ1-2, is SQTIHQWPATLVQPVGSPLSLECTVEGTSNPNLYWYRQAAGRGLQLLFYSVGIGQISSEVPQNLSASRPQDRQFILSSKKLLLSDSGFYLCAWNVWYRGNYGYTFGSGTRLTVV.

This chain joins TRBV6-5 and TRBJ1-5, with D possibly being TRBD1 (6 bases). Looked up from germline, CDR1 is MNHEY and CDR2 is SVGAGI. Trimming removed 2 bases from V and 7 bases from J, with 9 bases in between. The CDR3 is 13 residues long. DNA of the CDR3: TGTGCCAGCAGTTACCACCAGGGGCAGCCCCAGCATTTT. Encoded protein: CASSYHQGQPQHF.

The gene calls are TRBV10-2 and TRBJ1-5, with TRBD1 as a possible D gene (5 bases). With 2 bases removed from V and 7 bases from J, the gap between germline ends came to 15 bases. Germline CDR1 and CDR2: WSHSY and SAAADI. This CDR3 comprises 15 residues. The CDR3 here is CASSEPRQRYQPQHF. The CDR3 bases are TGCGCCAGCAGTGAGCCCCGACAGCGTTACCAGCCCCAGCATTTT.